This TCR beta chain appears in the sequencing data of a study of human T cells and chemical hapten exposure. Turning to the study itself: Each week of the roughly 26-week study, patients had diphenylcyclopropenone applied to the scalp. Patch tests containing 0.01% DPC, applied to the upper back, were read at 6 days. Small pooled library volume differences mainly caused per-sample TCR yield variation.

V lost 0 bases and J 0 bases, leaving 7 bases between the germline ends. This CDR3 is 15 amino acids long. Germline V gene data show CDR1 as MRHNA and CDR2 as SNTAGT. Original processing notes: A per-sample median of about 100,000 TCRs was observed, with counts ranging from about 20,000 to 750,000. TCRdb reprocessed the RACE reads with MiXCR, giving one entry per CDR3 protein. What appears here as the V and J calls and clone size reflects TCRdb's work, not the paper's. The data contain fewer than 50,000 distinct CDR3 sequences, around 7.6% of them singletons. Indicated time point: pre-sensitization, week 0. This sample's treatment: therapeutic diphenylcyclopropenone sensitization with weekly scalp DPC. In its sample, this clonotype was seen many times.

This sequence was found in a woman aged 50 to 60 with alopecia areata. Some clones in this sample may be carry-over from other donors' samples. This sample comprised whole blood, obtained in connection with sensitization to the hapten diphenylcyclopropenone (DPC). The rearrangement joins TRBV6-4 to TRBJ2-3, with D unresolved. This chain's CDR3 is CASSDSGESTDTQYF. The CDR3 DNA sequence: TGTGCCAGCAGTGACTCAGGCGAGAGCACAGATACGCAGTATTTT.